Following are 4 T cell receptor beta chains from one sample sequenced in a study of vaccination and CD4 T cells after COVID-19. CD4+ T cells that had been cultured provided DNA sequenced with the Oncomine TCR Beta short-read assay. TCRdb recomputed calls from the PCR reads with MiXCR, one row per CDR3 protein. The profile shows over 10,000 distinct CDR3 sequences, around 35% of them singletons. The treatment was: approximately nine-day PBMC culture with coronavirus spike peptide pools or control peptides (ViraFEST assay). These TCRs are of unknown antigen specificity. The sample taken for sequencing was cultured CD4+ T cells from blood. These receptor sequences come from a human donor with COVID-19.

The rearrangement uses TRBV19 and TRBJ2-7, with D possibly TRBD1 on 5 matching bases. There are 14 residues in the CDR3. Trimming stripped 0 bases from V and 9 bases from J, with 15 bases between. Looked up from germline, CDR1 is LNHDA and CDR2 is SQIVND (reference sequence). DNA of the CDR3: TGTGCCAGTAGTATAGATCACAGGTCCGGCGCGCAGTACTTC. It codes for CASSIDHRSGAQYF.

This clonotype was detected a few times. This rearrangement joins TRBV2 to TRBJ1-1, with D tentatively TRBD1 (6 bases). The V gene lost 10 bases and the J gene lost 1 base, with 13 bases spanning the gap. The CDR3 runs to 13 residues. Germline CDR1 SNHLY, CDR2 FYNNEI. CDR3 in DNA: TGTGCCACGACAGGAATACCGAACACTGAAGCTTTCTTT. This gives the protein CATTGIPNTEAFF. Based on the CDR3 plus reference TRBV2 and TRBJ1-1, the full variable domain is EPEVTQTPSHQVTQMGQEVILRCVPISNHLYFYWYRQILGQKVEFLVSFYNNEISEKSEIFDDQFSVERPDGSNFTLKIRSTKLEDSAMYFCATTGIPNTEAFFGQGTRLTVV.

The chain uses TRBV7-3 and TRBJ2-3, with D uncertain. Between the trimmed V and J ends, which lost 6 bases and 1 base, there was a span of 11 bases. The CDR3 is 14 amino acids. The germline V gene encodes CDR1 SGHTA and CDR2 FQGTGA. The CDR3 DNA reads TGTGCCAGCAGAAAAAGTACTCGCACAGATACGCAGTATTTT. It yields the protein CASRKSTRTDTQYF.

The chain employs TRBV20-1 and TRBJ2-5; possibly TRBD1 for D (6 bases). Germline V CDR1 and CDR2: DFQATT, SNEGSKA (reference sequence). The length of the CDR3 is 13 residues. V gave up 0 bases and J gave up 5 bases, with 10 bases separating them. CDR3 in DNA: TGCAGTGCTAGAGACCAGGGGCGGGAGACCCAGTACTTC. Its protein product is CSARDQGRETQYF.